This T cell receptor beta chain was retrieved from a study of T cell responses to AZD1222 COVID-19 vaccine. The protocol was immunoSEQ multiplex PCR, while the TCRdb copy is restricted to in-frame clones and leaves out a portion. The sample holds roughly 140,000 clones; about 91% are singletons and the top ten take about 15%. This clone was seen just once. Its target is unknown. The CDR3 consists of 14 residues. With V trimmed by 4 bases and J by 4 bases, 7 bases remained unmatched. Germline values: CDR1 LNHDA, CDR2 SQIVND (reference sequence). Overall study findings and caveats: Reports indicate that nearly half of spike-specific TCRs are directed at unmutated variant regions.

This material consisted of peripheral blood, taken on day 0 of AZD1222 vaccination. The gene calls are TRBV19 and TRBJ2-7; TRBD1 agrees at 7 bases. This TCR came from an adult in good health. The CDR3 nucleotides are TGTGCCAGTAGTAAGGGGGCTCAGGGTTACGAGCAGTACTTC. This sequence encodes CASSKGAQGYEQYF.